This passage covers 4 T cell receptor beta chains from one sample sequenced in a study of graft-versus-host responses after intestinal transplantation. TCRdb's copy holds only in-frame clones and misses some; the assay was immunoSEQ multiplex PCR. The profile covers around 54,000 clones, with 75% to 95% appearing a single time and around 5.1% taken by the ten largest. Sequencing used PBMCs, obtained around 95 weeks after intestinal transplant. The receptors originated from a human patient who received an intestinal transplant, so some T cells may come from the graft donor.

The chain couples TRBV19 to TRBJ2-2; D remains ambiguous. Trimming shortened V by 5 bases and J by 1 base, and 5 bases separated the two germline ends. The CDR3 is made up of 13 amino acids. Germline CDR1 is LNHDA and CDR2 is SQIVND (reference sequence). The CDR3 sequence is CASSLGNTGELFF. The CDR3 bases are TGTGCCAGTAGTCTCGGGAACACCGGGGAGCTGTTTTTT.

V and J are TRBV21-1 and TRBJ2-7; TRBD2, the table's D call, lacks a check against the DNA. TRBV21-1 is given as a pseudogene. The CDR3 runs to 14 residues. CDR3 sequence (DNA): TGTGCCAGGGAACTAGCGGGAAATACCTACGAGCAGTACTTC. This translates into CARELAGNTYEQYF.

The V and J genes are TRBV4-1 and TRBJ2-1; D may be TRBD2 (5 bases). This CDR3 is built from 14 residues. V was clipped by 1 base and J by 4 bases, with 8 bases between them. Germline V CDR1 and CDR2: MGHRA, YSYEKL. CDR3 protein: CASSQAGLYNEQFF. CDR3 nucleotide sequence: TGCGCCAGCAGCCAAGCGGGGTTGTACAATGAGCAGTTCTTC.

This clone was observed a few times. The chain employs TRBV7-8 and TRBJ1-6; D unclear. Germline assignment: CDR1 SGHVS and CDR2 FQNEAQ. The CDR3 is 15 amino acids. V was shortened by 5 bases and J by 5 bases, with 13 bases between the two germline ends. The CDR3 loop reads CASSTQIGNNSPLHF. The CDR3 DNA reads TGTGCCAGCAGCACCCAAATTGGGAATAATTCACCCCTCCACTTT.